This T cell receptor beta chain came from a study of radiation and T cells in renal cell carcinoma. Losses at the gene ends were 5 bases for V and 1 base for J; bases not matched to a gene: 6. The germline gives CDR1 SEHNR, CDR2 FQNEAQ (reference sequence). This CDR3 comprises 15 residues. Time point indicated: blood 2 weeks post-SBRT. Treatment given: 15 Gy SBRT to primary tumor, nephrectomy 4 weeks later. This clone was observed once. Clones were sequenced by immunoSEQ multiplex PCR, and TCRdb holds only the in-frame ones, with some missing. In the table there are roughly 130,000 clones, 88% of which are singletons.

This chain joins TRBV7-9 and TRBJ2-5, with 8 bases identical to TRBD2. The material was blood, obtained from a patient whose treatment included radiotherapy and nephrectomy. The TCR sequence derives from a woman between 65 and 79 years old with renal cell carcinoma. The CDR3 loop is CASSPHSGVQETQYF. CDR3 in DNA: TGTGCCAGCAGCCCACATAGCGGGGTCCAAGAGACCCAGTACTTC. The whole variable domain, remainder taken from reference TRBV7-9 and TRBJ2-5, is DTGVSQNPRHKITKRGQNVTFRCDPISEHNRLYWYRQTLGQGPEFLTYFQNEAQLEKSRLLSDRFSAERPKGSFSTLEIQRTEQGDSAMYLCASSPHSGVQETQYFGPGTRLLVL.